This T cell receptor beta chain was observed in a study of shared clonotypes between healthy human individuals. The germline V and J ends were trimmed by 0 bases and 1 base, with 7 bases remaining between them. Germline values: CDR1 SGHRS, CDR2 YFSETQ. The CDR3 is 14 residues long. Note on this clone: This sample also contains other DNA sequences that code for the same CDR3.

Method: immunoSEQ multiplex PCR; TCRdb's copy keeps in-frame clones and lacks some. The sample contains some 680,000 clones, around 78% of which appear only once. This receptor was obtained from a woman aged 30 to 39 in good health. V usage is TRBV5-1 and J usage is TRBJ2-5; no clear D gene. The sequenced sample consisted of memory CD4+ T cells sorted from blood. Subset described: CD45RA-negative fraction. The chain's CDR3 is CASSLVGLQETQYF. The CDR3 bases are TGCGCCAGCAGCTTGGTCGGCCTCCAAGAGACCCAGTACTTC.